This passage covers 24 T cell receptor beta chains from one sample sequenced in a study of blood T cell repertoires in COVID-19. This table comes from immunoSEQ multiplex PCR, and its TCRdb copy is limited to in-frame clones, with some not included. The sample consists of 170,000 or so clones, 87% of them appearing once. The sequenced material came from PBMCs or T cells enriched from blood (not recorded which). These receptors all come from a woman in her 50s who had recovered from COVID-19.

This clone has just one count. The genes are TRBV7-9 and TRBJ1-4, with D possibly matching TRBD1 (5 bases). Germline values: CDR1 SEHNR, CDR2 FQNEAQ (reference sequence). This CDR3 is built from 15 residues. Trimming took off 1 base at V and 6 bases at J, with 12 bases between the two ends. This chain's CDR3 is CASSLDLQGYEKLFF. Here the CDR3 DNA reads TGTGCCAGCAGCTTAGATCTCCAGGGCTATGAAAAACTGTTTTTT.

V is TRBV4-1 and J is TRBJ2-1; D perhaps matches TRBD1 (5 bases). Germline CDR1 and CDR2: MGHRA and YSYEKL. This CDR3 is built from 15 residues. The V and J ends lost 0 bases and 4 bases respectively, with 10 bases between them. CDR3 DNA sequence: TGCGCCAGCAGCCAAGAGCCAGGGCGATACAATGAGCAGTTCTTC. Its protein product is CASSQEPGRYNEQFF.

CDR3 DNA: TGTGCCACCAGCCAATCGGGGGTAAAGGCCTCTGGAAACACCATATATTTT. Translated, it gives CATSQSGVKASGNTIYF. V is TRBV15 and J is TRBJ1-3, with D perhaps matching TRBD1 (5 bases). Germline values: CDR1 LNHNV, CDR2 YYDKDF (reference sequence). V gave up 5 bases and J gave up 0 bases, with 17 bases separating them. The CDR3 runs to 17 residues.

The chain combines TRBV25-1 with TRBJ1-1; D unclear. Per the germline V gene, CDR1 is MGHDK and CDR2 is SYGVNS. The ends were cut back, 6 bases at V and 7 bases at J, with 12 bases in the middle. This CDR3 is built from 12 residues. The CDR3 coding sequence is TGTGCCAGCAGCCGAAGCTCTCGTGAAGCTTTCTTT. This codes for CASSRSSREAFF.

The chain has TRBV6-6 and TRBJ1-2, with D possibly matching TRBD1 (5 bases). Trimming took off 7 bases at V and 4 bases at J, with 13 bases between the two ends. Germline CDR1 reads MNHNY; CDR2 reads SVGAGI (reference sequence). This CDR3 comprises 13 residues. The CDR3 sequence is CASKSDSIYGYTF. In DNA form, the CDR3 reads TGTGCCAGCAAGTCCGACAGCATCTATGGCTACACCTTC.

The rearrangement uses TRBV5-8 and TRBJ1-4; 8 nucleotides align to TRBD1. V was pared by 4 bases and J by 6 bases, with 14 bases of the junction left unmatched. The CDR3 loop spans 17 amino acids. Germline loops: CDR1 SGHTS, CDR2 YDEGEE. The CDR3 region has the DNA TGTGCCAGCAGCCTTGGACAGGGAGGATGGGGCTATGAAAAACTGTTTTTT. Encoded protein: CASSLGQGGWGYEKLFF.

The chain combines TRBV15 with TRBJ2-5; D remains unclear. The V end was cut by 3 bases, the J end by 5 bases, with 10 bases between. Germline CDR1 reads LNHNV; CDR2 reads YYDKDF (reference sequence). The CDR3 contains 13 residues. The chain's CDR3 is CATSRGSRETQYF. The CDR3 region has the DNA TGTGCCACCAGCAGGGGCTCCAGGGAGACCCAGTACTTC.

This chain connects TRBV5-1 to TRBJ1-2, with 9 bases lining up with TRBD1. CDR1 and CDR2 from the germline V gene are SGHRS and YFSETQ. This CDR3 has 14 residues. V was clipped by 0 bases and J by 11 bases; unmatched bases: 8. CDR3 amino acids: CASSLGDRDPLYTF. CDR3 sequence (DNA): TGCGCCAGCAGCTTGGGGGACAGGGACCCCCTTTACACCTTC.

The genes are TRBV30 and TRBJ2-7; the match to TRBD1 covers 9 bases. CDR1 and CDR2 from the germline V gene are GTSNPN and SVGIG (reference sequence). This CDR3 spans 15 amino acids. The junction had 8 bases not matched to a gene; V was cut back by 3 bases and J by 2 bases. For the CDR3, the DNA is TGTGCCTGGAGGAGGGACAGGGTTAATCCCTACGAGCAGTACTTC. Encoded protein: CAWRRDRVNPYEQYF.

J is TRBJ2-3 and V is TRBV29-1; D gene uncertain. This CDR3 is built from 12 residues. Germline V gene data show CDR1 as SQVTM and CDR2 as ANQGSEA. The V end was cut by 5 bases, the J end by 4 bases, with 10 bases between. CDR3 coding DNA: TGCAGCGTTAAGTACCAGGCAGATACGCAGTATTTT. Its protein is CSVKYQADTQYF.

The V gene is TRBV5-1, the J gene TRBJ1-6, with a tentative D call TRBD1 (6 bases). Germline V lookup: CDR1 SGHRS, CDR2 YFSETQ. The CDR3 length is 14 residues. Deletions cut 3 bases from V and 7 bases from J, with 11 bases between. The chain's CDR3 is CASSSTGKNSPLHF. CDR3 DNA sequence: TGCGCCAGCAGCTCAACAGGGAAGAATTCACCCCTCCACTTT.

This clone showed up just a few times. This chain joins TRBV28 and TRBJ1-6, with D perhaps TRBD1 (5 bases). CDR3 length: 15 residues. Germline-derived CDR1 and CDR2 are MDHEN and SYDVKM. V dropped 5 bases and J dropped 10 bases, with 18 bases sitting between them. The CDR3 sequence is CASSPPQGYGSPLHF. The CDR3 DNA reads as TGTGCCAGCAGTCCCCCTCAGGGCTACGGGTCACCCCTCCACTTT.

The sample holds a few counts of this clone. This rearrangement joins TRBV18 to TRBJ1-1; no firm D call. The CDR3 sequence is 15 residues long. Trimming pared 2 bases from V and 1 base from J, leaving 11 bases between. Germline CDR1 reads KGHSH; CDR2 reads LQKENI. This CDR3 reads CASSPVPAGNTEAFF. In nucleotides, the CDR3 is TGTGCCAGCTCACCAGTCCCCGCAGGGAACACTGAAGCTTTCTTT.

The chain couples TRBV3-1 (or the pseudogene TRBV3-2) to TRBJ2-3; no reliable D call. The length of the CDR3 is 16 residues. V was clipped by 4 bases and J by 0 bases, with 14 bases between them. Germline V gene lookup returns CDR1 LGHDT and CDR2 YNNKEL (reference sequence). The CDR3 region has the DNA TGTGCCAGCAGCCCCAGACTGGGTCCTAGCACAGATACGCAGTATTTT. Translating gives CASSPRLGPSTDTQYF.

DNA for the CDR3: TGTGCCAGCAGATTACAGGGGGCGGCGGATTCACCCCTCCACTTT. Translation: CASRLQGAADSPLHF. The V call is TRBV5-4, the J call TRBJ1-6; 9 bases match TRBD1. J gave up 8 bases and V 5 bases, and 8 bases lay outside the gene matches. CDR1 is SGHNT and CDR2 is YYREEE in the germline V gene (reference sequence). The CDR3 runs to 15 residues.

The chain couples TRBV5-1 to TRBJ1-4; a weak D match, TRBD1 (5 bases). Germline CDR1 is SGHRS and CDR2 is YFSETQ. V gave up 4 bases and J gave up 7 bases, with 17 bases separating them. CDR3 length: 15 amino acids. CDR3 region: CASSQLAGGGEKLFF. Here the CDR3 DNA reads TGCGCCAGCAGCCAACTCGCGGGGGGAGGTGAAAAACTGTTTTTT. Together with reference TRBV5-1 and TRBJ1-4, the CDR3 gives the full variable domain: KAGVTQTPRYLIKTRGQQVTLSCSPISGHRSVSWYQQTPGQGLQFLFEYFSETQRNKGNFPGRFSGRQFSNSRSEMNVSTLELGDSALYLCASSQLAGGGEKLFFGSGTQLSVL.

The gene calls are TRBV12-5 and TRBJ2-3, with D perhaps matching TRBD2 (6 bases). Trimming shortened V by 0 bases and J by 4 bases, and 14 bases separated the two germline ends. In germline, CDR1 is LGHNT, CDR2 FRNRAP. The CDR3 totals 16 residues. This CDR3 is CASGLVTSPGADTQYF. For the CDR3, the DNA is TGTGCTAGTGGTTTGGTAACTAGCCCGGGGGCAGATACGCAGTATTTT.

As to this clone: The conserved final phenylalanine or tryptophan is absent from the CDR3, which likely points to a read error. The DNA is omitted, as the CDR3 cannot be located on it reliably, and the CDR3 follows TCRdb's listing. The rearrangement joins TRBV3-1 (or the pseudogene TRBV3-2) to TRBJ1-2. A total of 13 residues make up the CDR3, ends included. From germline, CDR1 is LGHDT and CDR2 YNNKEL (reference sequence). CDR3 residues: CASSQGYERGSHL.

The V gene is TRBV7-9, the J gene TRBJ2-1; 8 nucleotides agree with TRBD2. The CDR3 totals 16 residues. Germline CDR1 and CDR2: SEHNR and FQNEAQ (reference sequence). Losses at the gene ends were 5 bases for V and 4 bases for J; bases not matched to a gene: 10. The CDR3 DNA reads TGTGCCAGCAGCAAGGCGCCGGGACTAGGTTACAATGAGCAGTTCTTC. Its translation is CASSKAPGLGYNEQFF.

This chain joins TRBV10-1 and TRBJ1-2; the D is unclear. Germline V gene data show CDR1 as WNHNN and CDR2 as SYGVQD (reference sequence). The CDR3 has 13 residues. Trimming removed 0 bases from V and 6 bases from J, with 8 bases in between. DNA of the CDR3: TGCGCCAGCAGTGAGTCAGGGCGGGATGGCTACACCTTC. Encoded protein: CASSESGRDGYTF.

V is TRBV6-1 and J is TRBJ2-7; TRBD1 aligns across 9 bases. The CDR3 sequence is 16 residues long. The V segment lost 4 bases and the J segment 5 bases; nucleotides outside the gene matches: 12. Germline V gives CDR1 MNHNS, CDR2 SASEGT. The CDR3 DNA reads as TGTGCCAGCAGTGCCCCCATCGGACAGGGGAGAGACGAGCAGTACTTC. Amino acids: CASSAPIGQGRDEQYF.

This clone was detected once. V usage is TRBV24-1 and J usage is TRBJ2-7; 7 bases agree with TRBD1. In germline, CDR1 is KGHDR, CDR2 SFDVKD. CDR3 length: 17 amino acids. V shed 3 bases, J shed 0 bases, and the junction held 10 bases outside the gene matches. The CDR3 region is CATSDAKRQGSSYEQYF. DNA of the CDR3: TGTGCCACCAGTGATGCGAAAAGACAGGGAAGCTCCTACGAGCAGTACTTC.

The rearrangement links TRBV6-1 to TRBJ1-1, with 8 positions matching TRBD1. Germline values: CDR1 MNHNS, CDR2 SASEGT. The V gene end was trimmed by 3 bases and the J gene end by 6 bases; junction bases not matched to a gene: 6. CDR3 length equals 14 residues. CDR3 amino acids: CASSEDRVEAEAFF. The CDR3 DNA follows: TGTGCCAGCAGTGAGGACAGGGTTGAGGCTGAAGCTTTCTTT.

In its sample, this clone was seen a few times. The chain links TRBV7-9 to TRBJ1-1; D gene ambiguous. Trimming pared 1 base from V and 0 bases from J, leaving 12 bases between. The CDR3 is made up of 16 amino acids. Per the germline V gene, CDR1 is SEHNR and CDR2 is FQNEAQ (reference sequence). The CDR3 nucleotides read TGTGCCAGCAGCTTAGTACCAACGACACTGAACACTGAAGCTTTCTTT. Translation: CASSLVPTTLNTEAFF.